This T cell receptor beta chain is from a study of neoadjuvant nivolumab and ipilimumab in lung cancer. Libraries were prepared by immunoSEQ multiplex PCR; TCRdb keeps only in-frame clonotypes and omits some of them. The sample lists approximately 17,000 clones; around 76% were seen once. The CDR3 sequence is 18 residues long. The V gene's germline CDR1 is LNHNV and CDR2 YYDKDF (reference sequence). V lost 9 bases, J lost 3 bases, and 21 bases stayed unmatched. Study results and caveats: Resected tumors had greater TCR richness and clonality than uninvolved lung. TCR clonality did not significantly correlate with pathologic tumor regression.

Remarks on this clone: Its antigen remains unknown.

This receptor was obtained from an adult with non-small cell lung cancer. This sample comprised tumor tissue, obtained after neoadjuvant nivolumab, alone or with ipilimumab, at or shortly before surgery. V usage is TRBV15 and J usage is TRBJ2-7, with 9 bases identical to TRBD2. CDR3 bases: TGTGCCACAGCAAATACGGGACTAGCAAGCCACAATCACTACGAGCAGTACTTC. Its translation is CATANTGLASHNHYEQYF.